The sequence of this T cell receptor beta chain was determined in a study of blood T cell repertoires in COVID-19 (TCRdb year 2020). For the wider study: Collaborator samples came from the United States, Italy and Spain and covered acute and convalescent phases of COVID-19. Subjects who had been exposed to COVID-19, were actively infected with it, or had recovered from it provided the deeply sampled blood TCRbeta repertoires that made up the dataset. HLA class I and class II types, where available, came from metadata supplied by the sample provider rather than from assay-based typing. Samples were obtained from the ongoing ImmuneRACE study (first 160 participants) and from some 1,200 subjects provided by 6 global collaborators. The prospective study material was composed of cDNA or gDNA derived from T cells, B-cell-depleted T cells, or PBMCs. The repertoires were released in a freely available public database intended as a resource for research on the immune response to SARS-CoV-2. The sample metadata nearly always contained a de-identified subject ID, COVID-19 status, age in years and sex. What the work shows at the level of the full study, not this receptor alone: The amount of clinical and demographic metadata varied by source and participant and was provided uncurated.

Notes on this clone: Its recognized antigen is unknown. One base away there is no much larger clone; base qualities are not given.

TCRbeta CDR3 regions were amplified from genomic DNA by means of the immunoSEQ Assay, a bias-controlled multiplex PCR. The paper's processing steps were these. The number of nucleated cells in each sample was estimated from the amplification of reference gene primers within the assay. Sequence reads were collapsed and filtered to measure the absolute abundance of every unique TCRbeta CDR3 rearrangement. For each sample, productive Simpson clonality was calculated as the square root of Simpson's diversity index over productive rearrangements. The source is immuneACCESS, and TCRdb retained only in-frame sequences with V and J called. Part of the clones is not carried over; for the studies checked, unresolved V genes explain less than half of this, and the remainder is unexplained. V, J and clone size reflect that table, while D and trimming were determined from the DNA. This sample holds almost 90,000 clones; about nine tenths were observed only once. Of the sample, 5.5% to 8% is held by the ten largest clones.

V gives up 0 bases and J gives up 8 bases, and the segment between their germline ends measures 15 bases. Including cysteine and phenylalanine, the CDR3 has 15 amino acids. Solely the CDR3 DNA is kept, with 45 bases framed from the first base. Per the germline V gene, SGHRS is the CDR1 and YFSETQ is the CDR2. One collaborating source in Seattle enrolled patients during active infection and followed them longitudinally through the course of disease. Whole blood was collected in K2EDTA tubes by collaborating institutions according to the institutions' own protocols. For TCRbeta analysis, collaborators shipped samples in one of three forms: frozen whole blood, isolated PBMCs, or DNA extracted from either of those sample types.

This receptor was obtained from a man aged 18 to 29 with COVID-19, enrolled during active disease. The V gene is TRBV5-1 and the J gene is TRBJ2-1, with TRBD2 as a weak D call on 6 bases. The material sequenced was peripheral blood. CDR3 region: CASSLAFGWGDEQFF. The nucleotide sequence reads TGCGCCAGCAGCTTGGCGTTTGGTTGGGGGGATGAGCAGTTCTTC. The reference TRBV5-1 and TRBJ2-1 proteins fill in what lies around the CDR3, so the full variable domain reads KAGVTQTPRYLIKTRGQQVTLSCSPISGHRSVSWYQQTPGQGLQFLFEYFSETQRNKGNFPGRFSGRQFSNSRSEMNVSTLELGDSALYLCASSLAFGWGDEQFFGPGTRLTVL.